The rows below give T cell receptor beta chains drawn from one sample of a study of T cell responses to AZD1222 COVID-19 vaccine. Profiling relied on immunoSEQ multiplex PCR, and the TCRdb table lists in-frame clones only, not all of them. The sample records about 120,000 clones, around 83% being singletons. The source was peripheral blood, collected 28 days after the second AZD1222 dose. The receptors were sampled from an adult who received the AZD1222 COVID-19 vaccine. Both conserved end residues are part of each CDR3. A D gene is named only where the DNA matches it firmly. Clone size, where shown, is once, few, many, or a class for clones that have expanded.

clone size	V gene	D gene	J gene	CDR3 DNA	CDR3 protein
-	TRBV6-2/TRBV6-3	-	TRBJ1-5	TGTGCCAGCAGTTATGGGTTTGGGAATCAGCCCCAGCATTTT	CASSYGFGNQPQHF
-	TRBV9	TRBD2	TRBJ2-7	TGTGCCAGTGGGACTAGCGATCTCTACGAGCAGTACTTC	CASGTSDLYEQYF
-	TRBV5-1	-	TRBJ1-1	TGCGCCAGCGCCTTTCACCGGGGAAACACTGAAGCTTTCTTT	CASAFHRGNTEAFF
-	TRBV18	TRBD1	TRBJ1-2	TGTGCCAGCTCGCTAACAGGGGCCAATAACTATGGCTACACCTTC	CASSLTGANNYGYTF
-	TRBV3-1/TRBV3-2	-	TRBJ1-2	TGTGCCAGCAGCCGAGACTTCAGGGGCGGTTATGGCTACACCTTC	CASSRDFRGGYGYTF
-	TRBV6-4	-	TRBJ2-3	TGTGCCAGCAGTGACTCGGCAGACACAGATACGCAGTATTTT	CASSDSADTDTQYF
-	TRBV4-1	-	TRBJ2-7	TGCGCCAGCAGCCCAACCGTGAGTAACGAGCAGTACTTC	CASSPTVSNEQYF
-	TRBV6-2/TRBV6-3	TRBD1	TRBJ2-2	TGTGCCAGCAGTTACTCGAGCGGACAGGGGGAAGGTCACGGGGAGCTGTTTTTT	CASSYSSGQGEGHGELFF
-	TRBV5-1	-	TRBJ1-4	TGCGCCAGCAGCCCTGTTGGGTCTGATGAAAAACTGTTTTTT	CASSPVGSDEKLFF
-	TRBV19	-	TRBJ2-2	TGTGCCAGTAAAGCCGGGGAGCTGTTTTTT	CASKAGELFF
-	TRBV6-1	TRBD2	TRBJ2-1	TGTGCCAGCAGTGAAGCTCGGGGGGGCAATGAGCAGTTCTTC	CASSEARGGNEQFF
-	TRBV19	-	TRBJ1-1	TGTGCCAGTAGTGTTCACAGGGCGGACACTGAAGCTTTCTTT	CASSVHRADTEAFF
-	TRBV29-1	-	TRBJ2-7	TGCAGCGTTGGTCTTTTGGGCTACGAGCAGTACTTC	CSVGLLGYEQYF
-	TRBV3-1/TRBV3-2	TRBD1	TRBJ1-2	TGTGCCAGCAGCCAAGACAACAGGGGGACCTATGGCTACACCTTC	CASSQDNRGTYGYTF
-	TRBV6-6	TRBD1	TRBJ1-1	TGTGCCAGCAGTCGAACAGGGGGCAGGTGGGGTGGTACTGAAGCTTTCTTT	CASSRTGGRWGGTEAFF
-	TRBV3-1/TRBV3-2	-	TRBJ1-2	TGTGCCAGCAGCCACATGCTAGGGGATTGGACCTATGGCTACACCTTC	CASSHMLGDWTYGYTF
-	TRBV7-8	-	TRBJ1-4	TGTGCCAGCAGCCTCGGGACATCCCCAACCTTGGGGGAAAAACTGTTTTTT	CASSLGTSPTLGEKLFF
-	TRBV11-2	-	TRBJ1-2	TGTGCCAGCAGCTTATCTTTTTTTCCCGGGACGGGAGAAGGGAGAGGCTACACCTTC	CASSLSFFPGTGEGRGYTF
-	TRBV19	TRBD1	TRBJ1-5	TGTGCCAGTAGAACTCAGGGGGCGAGCAATCAGCCCCAGCATTTT	CASRTQGASNQPQHF
-	TRBV28	-	TRBJ1-1	TGTGCCAGCAATAGACTTAAGGCTGAAGCTTTCTTT	CASNRLKAEAFF
-	TRBV6-6	-	TRBJ2-5	TGTGCCAGCAGTCCACCAGCGTCGGCAGGGTCAGGGACCCAGTACTTC	CASSPPASAGSGTQYF
-	TRBV5-1	TRBD2	TRBJ2-1	TGCGCCAGCAGCTTGGTGGGCGGGACTAGCGGGACCAATGAGCAGTTCTTC	CASSLVGGTSGTNEQFF
-	TRBV5-8	-	TRBJ1-6	TGTGCCAGCAGCTTGGCTAGAATTAATTCACCCCTCCACTTT	CASSLARINSPLHF
-	TRBV4-2	-	TRBJ1-1	TGTGCCAGCAGCCAAGACTTAAGGGCCGCAAGCACTGAAGCTTTCTTT	CASSQDLRAASTEAFF
-	TRBV19	TRBD1	TRBJ1-5	TGTGCCAGTAGTCCTTCTTTAGGGGGCGGCAATCAGCCCCAGCATTTT	CASSPSLGGGNQPQHF
-	TRBV4-1	-	TRBJ2-4	TGCGCCAGCAGCCGCGGTCCGAGGGTCAAAAACATTCAGTACTTC	CASSRGPRVKNIQYF
-	TRBV10-2	-	TRBJ2-5	TGCGCCAGCAGTGAAGTGGGGGGCCAAGAGACCCAGTACTTC	CASSEVGGQETQYF
-	TRBV3-1/TRBV3-2	-	TRBJ1-2	TGTGCCAGCAGCCAAATGCCTTGGGGCTACACCTTC	CASSQMPWGYTF
-	TRBV7-5	-	TRBJ1-5	TGTGCCAGAAGCTTAGAGTGGTCAGGTGATTATAGCAATCAGCCCCAGCATTTT	CARSLEWSGDYSNQPQHF
many	TRBV3-1/TRBV3-2	-	TRBJ1-5	TGTGCCAGCAGCTCATACAATCAGCCCCAGCATTTT	CASSSYNQPQHF